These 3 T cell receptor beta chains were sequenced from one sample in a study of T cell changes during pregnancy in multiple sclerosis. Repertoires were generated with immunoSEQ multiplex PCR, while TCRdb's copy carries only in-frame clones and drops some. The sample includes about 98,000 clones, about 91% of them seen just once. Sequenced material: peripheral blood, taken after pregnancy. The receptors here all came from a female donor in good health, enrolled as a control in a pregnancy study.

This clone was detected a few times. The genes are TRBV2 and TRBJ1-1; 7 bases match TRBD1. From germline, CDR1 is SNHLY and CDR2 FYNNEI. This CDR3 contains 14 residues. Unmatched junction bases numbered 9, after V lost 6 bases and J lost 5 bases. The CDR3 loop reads CASRETGVGTEAFF. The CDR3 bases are TGTGCCAGCAGGGAAACAGGGGTTGGGACTGAAGCTTTCTTT.

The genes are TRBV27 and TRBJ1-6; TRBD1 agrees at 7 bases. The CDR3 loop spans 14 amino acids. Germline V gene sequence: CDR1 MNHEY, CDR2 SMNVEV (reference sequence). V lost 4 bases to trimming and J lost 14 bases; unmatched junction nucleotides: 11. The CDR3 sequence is CASSWQGGLKTLHF. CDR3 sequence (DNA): TGTGCCAGCAGTTGGCAGGGGGGTTTGAAAACCCTCCACTTT.

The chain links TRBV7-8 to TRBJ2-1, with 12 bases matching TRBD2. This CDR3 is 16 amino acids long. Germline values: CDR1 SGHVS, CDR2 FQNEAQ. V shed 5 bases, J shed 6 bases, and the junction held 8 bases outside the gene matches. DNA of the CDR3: TGTGCCAGCAGCCTCCTGACTAGCGGGAGCCCCAATGAGCAGTTCTTC. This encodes CASSLLTSGSPNEQFF.